These T cell receptor beta chains were read from a single sample in a study of shared clonotypes between healthy human individuals. Profiled with immunoSEQ multiplex PCR; TCRdb holds only in-frame clones, not every one. Of fewer than 850,000 clones listed, 90% were seen once; the top ten hold more than 30%. Material: memory CD8+ T cells from PBMCs. These receptors were obtained from a man aged 18 to 29 in good health. Some clones in this sample may be carry-over from other donors' samples. Each CDR3 is given without its conserved first and last residue. Each record gives: V gene, J gene, CDR3 protein.

>TRBV28|TRBJ1-4
ASSFREKLF
>TRBV7-3|TRBJ2-7
ASSLSQAYEQY
>TRBV7-9|TRBJ2-7
ASSPLESGSYTYEQY
>TRBV11-2|TRBJ1-2
ASSFFREGNYGYT
>TRBV28|TRBJ2-1
ASSFGTSDNNEQF
>TRBV4-1|TRBJ2-5
ASSQPRDGQETQY
>TRBV9|TRBJ2-7
ASSASHRTEQY
>TRBV6-5|TRBJ2-7
ASSYNRAGEQY
>TRBV27|TRBJ2-1
ASSLWYWDEQF
>TRBV19|TRBJ1-1
ASSIRQMNTEAF
>TRBV7-9|TRBJ2-5
ASSQDLGGRGQETQY
>TRBV9|TRBJ1-5
ASSVTGGGNQPQH
>TRBV7-7|TRBJ2-3
ASSSSPLAADTQY
>TRBV27|TRBJ2-1
ASSLLGTGGDRF
>TRBV7-9|TRBJ2-1
ASSRLAGAENEQF
>TRBV7-9|TRBJ1-1
ASSLVVPIDTEAF
>TRBV27|TRBJ2-6
ASSEHSGANVLT
>TRBV9|TRBJ2-5
ASSVELRGGRETQY
>TRBV5-1|TRBJ1-2
ASSTETVWGYT
>TRBV7-2|TRBJ2-6
ASSSRQGEANVLT
>TRBV9|TRBJ2-1
ASSVGARPGHEQF
>TRBV2|TRBJ2-2
ASQRGRENTGELF
>TRBV10-2|TRBJ2-7
ASGGGSSYEQY
>TRBV5-1|TRBJ2-7
ASSLGTASNEQY
>TRBV27|TRBJ2-7
ASSSRASYEQY
>TRBV10-2|TRBJ1-2
ASSVMVDGQTLYGYT
>TRBV28|TRBJ2-7
ASSYRGPDEQY
>TRBV5-1|TRBJ1-1
ASSLSKVTEAF
>TRBV19|TRBJ1-1
ASSIGPENTEAF
>TRBV18|TRBJ2-3
ASSPRQESTDTQY
>TRBV6-1|TRBJ1-2
ASSEMTGNGYT
>TRBV19|TRBJ2-3
ASSMTEADTQY
>TRBV7-2|TRBJ1-2
ASSPEGRGRGYGYT
>TRBV4-1|TRBJ2-7
ASSPQGGISSYEQY
>TRBV6-5|TRBJ2-7
ASSYSGEGSYEQY
>TRBV5-1|TRBJ2-2
ASSLAGDRTSSNTGELF
>TRBV7-9|TRBJ1-2
ASSLDREGYT
>TRBV30|TRBJ1-1
AGQQGQSTEAF
>TRBV7-8|TRBJ2-1
ASSVIAGKANEQF
>TRBV2|TRBJ2-7
ASLPGQGVVEQY
>TRBV19|TRBJ2-3
ASSWGGADTQY
>TRBV15|TRBJ2-5
ATSRELGPQGTQY
>TRBV28|TRBJ1-2
ASSLFSGADYGYT
>TRBV7-9|TRBJ1-5
ASSFFPDDINQPQH
>TRBV19|TRBJ2-5
ASSKYGRGEETQY
>TRBV5-1|TRBJ1-1
ASSPLGPREAF
>TRBV2|TRBJ2-7
ASFWDYEQY
>TRBV2|TRBJ2-2
ASAGTINTGELF
>TRBV28|TRBJ2-7
ASTSGTLNYEQY
>TRBV2|TRBJ2-1
ASSTGTSINVQF
>TRBV9|TRBJ2-3
ASSPTQGGVADTQY
>TRBV4-1|TRBJ2-2
ASSQPQGDRRPHGELF
>TRBV11-2|TRBJ2-5
ASSSQVGQGRETQY
>TRBV5-1|TRBJ2-3
ASSLGYSSTDTQY
>TRBV18|TRBJ2-5
ASSRVGGRAAETQY
>TRBV7-9|TRBJ2-1
ASSPRGGGNNEQF
>TRBV5-1|TRBJ1-2
ASSLDRGHYGYT